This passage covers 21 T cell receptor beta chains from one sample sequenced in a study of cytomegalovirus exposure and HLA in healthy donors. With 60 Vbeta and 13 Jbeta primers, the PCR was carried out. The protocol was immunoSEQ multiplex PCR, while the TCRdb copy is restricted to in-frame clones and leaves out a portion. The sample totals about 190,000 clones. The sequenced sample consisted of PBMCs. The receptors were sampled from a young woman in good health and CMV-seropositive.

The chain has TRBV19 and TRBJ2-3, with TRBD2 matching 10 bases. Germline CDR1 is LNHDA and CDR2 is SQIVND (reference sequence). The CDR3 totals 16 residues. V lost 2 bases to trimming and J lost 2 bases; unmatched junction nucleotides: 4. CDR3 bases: TGTGCCAGTAGTATACCGCTAGCGGGGGTCACAGATACGCAGTATTTT. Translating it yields CASSIPLAGVTDTQYF.

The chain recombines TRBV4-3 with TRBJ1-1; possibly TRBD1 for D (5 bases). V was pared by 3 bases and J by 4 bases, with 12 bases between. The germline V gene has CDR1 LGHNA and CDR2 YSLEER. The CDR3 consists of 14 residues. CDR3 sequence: CASSQTQGRTEAFF. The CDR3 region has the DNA TGCGCCAGCAGCCAGACCCAGGGCCGCACTGAAGCTTTCTTT.

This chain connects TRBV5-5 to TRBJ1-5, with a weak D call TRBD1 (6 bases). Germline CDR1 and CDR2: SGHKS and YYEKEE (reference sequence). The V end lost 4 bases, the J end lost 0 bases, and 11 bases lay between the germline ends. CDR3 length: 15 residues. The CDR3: CASSQQGFSNQPQHF. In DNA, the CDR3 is TGTGCCAGCAGCCAACAGGGATTTAGCAATCAGCCCCAGCATTTT. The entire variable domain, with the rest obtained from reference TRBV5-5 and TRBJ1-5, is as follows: DAGVTQSPTHLIKTRGQQVTLRCSPISGHKSVSWYQQVLGQGPQFIFQYYEKEERGRGNFPDRFSARQFPNYSSELNVNALLLGDSALYLCASSQQGFSNQPQHFGDGTRLSIL.

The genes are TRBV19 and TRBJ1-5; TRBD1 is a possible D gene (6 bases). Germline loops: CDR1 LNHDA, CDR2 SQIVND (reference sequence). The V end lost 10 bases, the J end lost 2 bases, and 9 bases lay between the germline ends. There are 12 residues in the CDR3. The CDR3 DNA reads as TGTGCCACCCGACAGGGCAATCAGCCCCAGCATTTT. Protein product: CATRQGNQPQHF.

This CDR3 reads CASSLARGGAREQFF. The CDR3 DNA reads as TGTGCCAGCAGCTTAGCTCGCGGGGGGGCCAGGGAGCAGTTCTTC. The rearrangement uses TRBV11-3 and TRBJ2-1, with 9 bases that match TRBD2. This CDR3 has 15 residues. The V gene end was trimmed by 1 base and the J gene end by 10 bases; junction bases not matched to a gene: 8. The germline V gene has CDR1 SGHNT and CDR2 YENEEA. Based on the CDR3 plus reference TRBV11-3 and TRBJ2-1, the full variable domain is EAGVVQSPRYKIIEKKQPVAFWCNPISGHNTLYWYLQNLGQGPELLIRYENEEAVDDSQLPKDRFSAERLKGVDSTLKIQPAELGDSAVYLCASSLARGGAREQFFGPGTRLTVL.

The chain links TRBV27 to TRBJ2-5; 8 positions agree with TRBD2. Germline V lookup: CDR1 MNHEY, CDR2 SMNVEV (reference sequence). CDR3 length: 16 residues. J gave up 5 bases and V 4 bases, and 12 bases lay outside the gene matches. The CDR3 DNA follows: TGTGCCAGCAGTTCCGTACTAGCGGAGGGGTGGGAGACCCAGTACTTC. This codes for CASSSVLAEGWETQYF.

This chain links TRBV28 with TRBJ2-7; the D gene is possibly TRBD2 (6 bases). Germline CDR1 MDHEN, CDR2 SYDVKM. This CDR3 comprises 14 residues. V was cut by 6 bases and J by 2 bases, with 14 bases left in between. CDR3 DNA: TGTGCCAGCAGCTGGCGGGGCATCGCCTACGAGCAGTACTTC. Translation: CASSWRGIAYEQYF.

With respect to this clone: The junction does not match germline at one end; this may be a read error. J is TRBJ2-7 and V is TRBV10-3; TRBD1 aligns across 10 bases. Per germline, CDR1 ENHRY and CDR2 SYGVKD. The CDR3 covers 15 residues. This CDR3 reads CAISGGTGDFYEQYF. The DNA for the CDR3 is TGTGCTATCAGTGGCGGGACAGGGGATTTCTACGAGCAGTACTTC.

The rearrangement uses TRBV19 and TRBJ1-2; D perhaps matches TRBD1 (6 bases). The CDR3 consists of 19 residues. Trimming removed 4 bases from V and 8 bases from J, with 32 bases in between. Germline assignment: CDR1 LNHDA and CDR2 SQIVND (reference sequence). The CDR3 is CASSTTLGRVTQGHSGYTF. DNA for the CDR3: TGTGCCAGTAGTACAACTTTGGGCCGGGTTACACAGGGTCACTCCGGCTACACCTTC.

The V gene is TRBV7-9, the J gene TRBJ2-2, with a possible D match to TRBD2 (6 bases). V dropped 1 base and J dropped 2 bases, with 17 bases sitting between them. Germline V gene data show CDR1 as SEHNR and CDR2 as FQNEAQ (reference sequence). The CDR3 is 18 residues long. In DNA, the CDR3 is TGTGCCAGCAGCTTAGGGCGGGGCCAGCGGGCAAACACCGGGGAGCTGTTTTTT. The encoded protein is CASSLGRGQRANTGELFF.

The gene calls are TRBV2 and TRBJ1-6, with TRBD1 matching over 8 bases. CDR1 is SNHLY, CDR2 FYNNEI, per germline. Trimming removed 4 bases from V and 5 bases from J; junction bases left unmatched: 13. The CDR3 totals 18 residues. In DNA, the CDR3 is TGTGCCAGCAGTGGCATCGGACAGGGACTGGTCGATAATTCACCCCTCCACTTT. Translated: CASSGIGQGLVDNSPLHF.

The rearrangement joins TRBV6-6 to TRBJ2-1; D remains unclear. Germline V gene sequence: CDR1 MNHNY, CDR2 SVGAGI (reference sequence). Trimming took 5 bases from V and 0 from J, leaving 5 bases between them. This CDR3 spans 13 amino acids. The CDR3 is CASSLSSYNEQFF. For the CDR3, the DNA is TGTGCCAGCAGTCTCAGCTCCTACAATGAGCAGTTCTTC.

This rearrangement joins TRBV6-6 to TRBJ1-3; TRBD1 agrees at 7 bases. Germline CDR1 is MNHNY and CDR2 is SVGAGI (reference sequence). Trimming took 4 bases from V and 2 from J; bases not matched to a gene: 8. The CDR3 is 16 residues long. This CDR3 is CASSSPTGYTGNTIYF. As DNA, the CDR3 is TGTGCCAGCAGTTCTCCGACAGGGTATACTGGAAACACCATATATTTT.

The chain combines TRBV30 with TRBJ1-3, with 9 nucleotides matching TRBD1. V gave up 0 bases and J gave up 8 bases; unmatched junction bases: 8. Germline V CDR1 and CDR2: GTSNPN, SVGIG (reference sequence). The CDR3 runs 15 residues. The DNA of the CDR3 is TGTGCCTGGAGTGTACTGGGACAGGGTGGCCACACCATATATTTT. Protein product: CAWSVLGQGGHTIYF.

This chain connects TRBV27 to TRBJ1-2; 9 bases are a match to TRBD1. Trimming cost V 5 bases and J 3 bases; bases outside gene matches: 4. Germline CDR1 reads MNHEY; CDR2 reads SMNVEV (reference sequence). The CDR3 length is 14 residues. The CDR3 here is CASSPGTGYYGYTF. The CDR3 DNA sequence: TGTGCCAGCAGTCCCGGGACAGGGTACTATGGCTACACCTTC.

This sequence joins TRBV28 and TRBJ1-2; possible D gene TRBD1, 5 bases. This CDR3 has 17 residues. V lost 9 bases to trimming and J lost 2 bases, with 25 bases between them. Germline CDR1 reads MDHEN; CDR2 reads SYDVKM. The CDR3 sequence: CASSLRLRTNLNYGYTF. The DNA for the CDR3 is TGTGCCAGTTCACTTCGCCTTAGGACAAACTTAAACTATGGCTACACCTTC.

DNA of the CDR3: TGTGCCAGCAGCTGGGGGCTAGCGGGGATGGGGCAAGAGACCCAGTACTTC. Protein: CASSWGLAGMGQETQYF. The genes are TRBV5-4 and TRBJ2-5; 9 nucleotides line up with TRBD2. In germline, CDR1 is SGHNT, CDR2 YYREEE (reference sequence). The V segment lost 3 bases and the J segment 2 bases; nucleotides outside the gene matches: 11. CDR3 length: 17 residues.

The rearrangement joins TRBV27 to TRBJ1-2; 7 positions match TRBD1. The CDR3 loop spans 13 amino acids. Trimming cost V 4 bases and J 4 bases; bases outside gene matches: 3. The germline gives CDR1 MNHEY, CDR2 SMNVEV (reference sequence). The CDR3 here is CASSYYRGYGYTF. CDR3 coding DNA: TGTGCCAGCAGTTATTACAGGGGCTATGGCTACACCTTC.

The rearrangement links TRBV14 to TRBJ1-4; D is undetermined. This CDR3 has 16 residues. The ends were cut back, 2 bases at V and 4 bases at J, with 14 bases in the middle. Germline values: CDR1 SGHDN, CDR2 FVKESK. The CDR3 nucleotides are TGTGCCAGCAGCCAACGTGTGTCCGCCTATAATGAAAAACTGTTTTTT. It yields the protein CASSQRVSAYNEKLFF.

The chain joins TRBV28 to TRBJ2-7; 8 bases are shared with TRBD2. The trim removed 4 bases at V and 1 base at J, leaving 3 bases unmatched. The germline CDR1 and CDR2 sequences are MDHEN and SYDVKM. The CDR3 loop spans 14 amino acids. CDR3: CASSWTSPSYEQYF. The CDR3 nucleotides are TGTGCCAGCAGTTGGACTAGCCCATCCTACGAGCAGTACTTC.

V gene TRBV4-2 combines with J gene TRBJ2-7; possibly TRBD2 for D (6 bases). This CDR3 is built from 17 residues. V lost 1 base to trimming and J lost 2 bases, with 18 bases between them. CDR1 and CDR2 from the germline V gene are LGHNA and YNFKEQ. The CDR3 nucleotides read TGTGCCAGCAGCCAAGGAAGTTGGTCTAGCGTCCCCTACGAGCAGTACTTC. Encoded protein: CASSQGSWSSVPYEQYF.